The following is a T cell receptor beta chain sequence with its context. The V gene lost 6 bases and the J gene lost 8 bases, with 16 bases spanning the gap. The CDR3 totals 13 residues. Looked up from germline, CDR1 is DFQATT and CDR2 is SNEGSKA (reference sequence). The data were taken from a study of T cells in Graves' hyperthyroidism and ophthalmopathy. TCR beta CDR3 region amplification was performed from RNA transcripts. HTBI primers drove first-round RT-PCR of the TCR CDR3. MiXCR was run by TCRdb on the multiplex PCR reads, yielding one entry per CDR3 protein. Among 340,000 or so distinct CDR3 sequences listed, 15% to 20% were seen once. When ophthalmopathy did not progress within 18 months, Graves' hyperthyroidism was considered stable.

This clonotype was sampled from a woman in her forties or fifties with Graves' hyperthyroidism. V gene TRBV20-1 combines with J gene TRBJ1-4, with D possibly being TRBD1 (6 bases). The sequenced sample was blood. The CDR3, as DNA: TGCAGTGCAACCCCAGGGGAACAGGAAAAACTGTTTTTT. Protein: CSATPGEQEKLFF.